Shown below are 4 T cell receptor beta chains from a single sample sequenced in a study of T cell repertoires in cytomegalovirus infection (dated by TCRdb to the late 2010s). Reading the label with the study, this specimen's treatment or condition is: in vitro stimulation with specific CMV peptide epitopes to enrich CMV-specific T cells. Instrument on record: Illumina HiSeq 1500. Using fastp trimming at Q25 and MiXCR clonotype assembly, TCRdb reanalyzed the public sequencing data and kept in-frame beta chains. Rows are unified per CDR3 protein, each entry keeping the most common DNA and genes. The sample data list about a million distinct CDR3 sequences, and 31% of these were observed just once. In total, the top ten clones hold about an eighth of the sample. Which antigens these TCRs recognize remains unknown. The sample consisted of cultured CD8+ T cells from PBMCs, taken from culture after CMV antigen stimulation. Receptors originate from a human donor in good health (CMV status not recorded). Some clones in this sample may be carry-over from other donors' samples.

The V gene is TRBV29-1, the J gene TRBJ2-7, with D uncertain. CDR1 is SQVTM and CDR2 is ANQGSEA in the germline V gene. The CDR3 sequence is 12 residues long. The V and J ends lost 7 bases and 5 bases respectively, with 15 bases between them. This chain's CDR3 is CSARLGSHEQYF. CDR3 DNA: TGCAGCGCTCGTCTCGGTTCCCACGAGCAGTACTTC.

This clonotype appeared a few times. V and J are TRBV7-9 and TRBJ1-2; D may be TRBD1 (6 bases). Trimming took 4 bases from V and 2 from J, leaving 17 bases between them. The CDR3 has 16 amino acids. CDR1 and CDR2 (germline): SEHNR, FQNEAQ (reference sequence). The CDR3 coding sequence is TGTGCCAGCAGCTCCCCCGGGACATCTCGGAACTATGGCTACACCTTC. Encoded protein: CASSSPGTSRNYGYTF.

V gene TRBV28 combines with J gene TRBJ1-1; the D is unclear. V lost 7 bases, J lost 0 bases, and 9 bases lay in between. This CDR3 is built from 13 residues. Germline CDR1 reads MDHEN; CDR2 reads SYDVKM. Here the CDR3 DNA reads TGTGCCAGCACCGTTTGGCTGAACACTGAAGCTTTCTTT. It specifies CASTVWLNTEAFF.

The chain has TRBV5-1 and TRBJ2-5, with 10 bases identical to TRBD2. The CDR3 extends over 16 amino acids. CDR1 and CDR2 from the germline V gene are SGHRS and YFSETQ. V gave up 4 bases and J gave up 1 base; unmatched junction bases: 7. DNA for the CDR3: TGCGCCAGCAGCCACCGTAGCGGGGGGCCCCAAGAGACCCAGTACTTC. Translating gives CASSHRSGGPQETQYF.